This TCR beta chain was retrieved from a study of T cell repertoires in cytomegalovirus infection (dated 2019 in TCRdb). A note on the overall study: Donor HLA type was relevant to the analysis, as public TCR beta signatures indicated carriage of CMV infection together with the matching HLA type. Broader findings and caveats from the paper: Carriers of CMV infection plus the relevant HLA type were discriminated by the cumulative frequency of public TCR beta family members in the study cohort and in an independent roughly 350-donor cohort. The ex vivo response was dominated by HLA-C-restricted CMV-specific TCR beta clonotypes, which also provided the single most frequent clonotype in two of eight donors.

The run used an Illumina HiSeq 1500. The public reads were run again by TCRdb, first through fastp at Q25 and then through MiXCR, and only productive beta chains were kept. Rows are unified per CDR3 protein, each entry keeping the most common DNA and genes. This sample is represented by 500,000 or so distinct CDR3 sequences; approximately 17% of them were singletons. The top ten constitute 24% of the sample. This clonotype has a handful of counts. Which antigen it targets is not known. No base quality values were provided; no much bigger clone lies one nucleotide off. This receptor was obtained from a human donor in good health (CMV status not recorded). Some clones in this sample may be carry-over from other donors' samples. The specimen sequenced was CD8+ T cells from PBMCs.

The nucleotide sequence reads TGTGCCAGCAGTCCCGAACCCAGCTCCTACAATGAGCAGTTCTTC. Its coded protein is CASSPEPSSYNEQFF. The sequence joins TRBV6-4 to TRBJ2-1, with the D gene too uncertain to name. V sheds 5 bases and J sheds 0 bases, leaving 11 bases between their ends. CDR1 and CDR2 are read off the germline V gene as MRHNA and SNTAGT. Taken from cysteine to phenylalanine, the CDR3 has 15 residues. Only the CDR3 portion is preserved as DNA: 45 bases, with reading frame beginning at the first base.